This is a list of T cell receptor beta chains from one sample in a study of shared clonotypes between healthy human individuals. Produced via immunoSEQ multiplex PCR; TCRdb's table is partial and in-frame only. The sample shows more than 2,000,000 clones, over 85% of them seen only once. The source material was naive CD4+ T cells sorted from blood. These receptors all stem from a man aged 18 to 35 in good health. Each CDR3 is given with its conserved first and last residue. Fields, in order: CDR3 DNA, CDR3 protein, clone size, J gene, V gene, D gene. A D gene is named only where the DNA matches it firmly. A clone size is listed for some rows: how often the clone was seen (once, few, many), or a class if it is expanded.

DNA: TGTGCCAGCAGTCCCAGGGAAAATGAGCAGTTCTTC
CDR3: CASSPRENEQFF
size: .
J: TRBJ2-1
V: TRBV7-8
D: .

DNA: TGTGCCAGCAGTGAATTCAGGACAAACTCTGGAAACACCATATATTTT
CDR3: CASSEFRTNSGNTIYF
size: .
J: TRBJ1-3
V: TRBV2
D: .

DNA: TGTGCCAGCAGCGGGAGACGGGGGACCGGGGAGCTGTTTTTT
CDR3: CASSGRRGTGELFF
size: .
J: TRBJ2-2
V: TRBV5-6
D: .

DNA: TGTGCCACCAGCAGGAAGGGCTTAGAGACCCAGTACTTC
CDR3: CATSRKGLETQYF
size: .
J: TRBJ2-5
V: TRBV15
D: .

DNA: TGTGCCAGCAGTGAAGGGAACTTGGTAGAGCAGTTCTTC
CDR3: CASSEGNLVEQFF
size: once
J: TRBJ2-1
V: TRBV2
D: .

DNA: TGTGCCAGCAGTCTCAGGGGTTTTAACTATGGCTACACCTTC
CDR3: CASSLRGFNYGYTF
size: .
J: TRBJ1-2
V: TRBV2
D: .

DNA: TGTGCCAGCAGTCTAGGAGGGACCCCAGATACGCAGTATTTT
CDR3: CASSLGGTPDTQYF
size: .
J: TRBJ2-3
V: TRBV2
D: .

DNA: TGTGCCAGCAGTGGACAGGGGGGGAGAGAGACCCAGTACTTC
CDR3: CASSGQGGRETQYF
size: .
J: TRBJ2-5
V: TRBV6-1
D: TRBD1

DNA: TGTGCCTCAGGGGGACAGAGCAATCAGCCCCAGCATTTT
CDR3: CASGGQSNQPQHF
size: .
J: TRBJ1-5
V: TRBV30
D: TRBD1

DNA: TGCGCCAGCAGGCTGTGGGGGGAGAGTAGCACAGATACGCAGTATTTT
CDR3: CASRLWGESSTDTQYF
size: .
J: TRBJ2-3
V: TRBV5-1
D: .

DNA: TGTGCCAGCAGCTTGGGTAGGGGACCGACGGCGGGCCTAGGTACGCAGTATTTT
CDR3: CASSLGRGPTAGLGTQYF
size: once
J: TRBJ2-3
V: TRBV5-6
D: .

DNA: TGCGCCAGCAGCTTGGCTGGGGACGGCACCTACGAGCAGTACTTC
CDR3: CASSLAGDGTYEQYF
size: .
J: TRBJ2-7
V: TRBV5-1
D: .

DNA: TGTGCCAGCAGCCGAGACGGGGGAAGAGGGAACACCATATATTTT
CDR3: CASSRDGGRGNTIYF
size: .
J: TRBJ1-3
V: TRBV28
D: .

DNA: TGCGCCAGCAGCTTGCGAGGACTAGCGGGGGGTGTGCAGTATTTT
CDR3: CASSLRGLAGGVQYF
size: .
J: TRBJ2-3
V: TRBV5-1
D: TRBD2

DNA: TGTGCCAGCAGCTTAGCGCCGGGAAACACTGAAGCTTTCTTT
CDR3: CASSLAPGNTEAFF
size: .
J: TRBJ1-1
V: TRBV7-9
D: .

DNA: TGCGCCAGCAGCCAAGACAGGGGGCGAACCACTGAAGCTTTCTTT
CDR3: CASSQDRGRTTEAFF
size: .
J: TRBJ1-1
V: TRBV4-3
D: TRBD1

DNA: TGTGCCAGCAGCACCCACCGGGGCGACTATGGCTACACCTTC
CDR3: CASSTHRGDYGYTF
size: .
J: TRBJ1-2
V: TRBV7-9
D: .

DNA: TGTGCCAGCAGTGAAGCGCTTATGGCGGCTCGGGGGTCCCAGTACTTC
CDR3: CASSEALMAARGSQYF
size: .
J: TRBJ2-5
V: TRBV2
D: .

DNA: TGTGCCAGCAGAGGGAACACTGAAGCTTTCTTT
CDR3: CASRGNTEAFF
size: .
J: TRBJ1-1
V: TRBV5-4
D: .

DNA: TGTGCCATCAGGCCCGGTTTCAATTCACCCCTCCACTTT
CDR3: CAIRPGFNSPLHF
size: .
J: TRBJ1-6
V: TRBV10-3
D: .

DNA: TGTGCCAGCAAACTTTGGGGCGCGGAGTTTAACAATGAGCAGTTCTTC
CDR3: CASKLWGAEFNNEQFF
size: .
J: TRBJ2-1
V: TRBV27
D: .

DNA: TGTGCCAGCTCACCACCGACTAGCGCTAACAATGAGCAGTTCTTC
CDR3: CASSPPTSANNEQFF
size: .
J: TRBJ2-1
V: TRBV18
D: TRBD2

DNA: TGCGCCAGCAGCTTGGGAACTAGCCTTAGACCAGATACGCAGTATTTT
CDR3: CASSLGTSLRPDTQYF
size: .
J: TRBJ2-3
V: TRBV5-1
D: .

DNA: TGTGCCAGCAGTGAAGGGTCAGGGGGGCGGTCACCCCTCCACTTT
CDR3: CASSEGSGGRSPLHF
size: .
J: TRBJ1-6
V: TRBV2
D: TRBD1

DNA: TGTGCCAGTAGTATAATCGGGGAGCTGTTTTTT
CDR3: CASSIIGELFF
size: few
J: TRBJ2-2
V: TRBV19
D: .

DNA: TGTGCCAGCAGTTTCACAGGGGGCGCATCCGTCTTC
CDR3: CASSFTGGASVF
size: .
J: TRBJ2-7
V: TRBV6-5
D: TRBD1

DNA: TGCAGCGTTGAGCTGTGGGACGTTGCAACTAATGAAAAACTGTTTTTT
CDR3: CSVELWDVATNEKLFF
size: .
J: TRBJ1-4
V: TRBV29-1
D: .

DNA: TGTGCCAGCAGCTTCACCGGGACTAGCGGATACAATGAGCAGTTCTTC
CDR3: CASSFTGTSGYNEQFF
size: .
J: TRBJ2-1
V: TRBV7-2
D: TRBD2

DNA: TGTGCCAGCAGCCCCCAGATTTGGCAGGGCGCCATCGGGGCTGAAGCTTTCTTT
CDR3: CASSPQIWQGAIGAEAFF
size: .
J: TRBJ1-1
V: TRBV9
D: .

DNA: TGTGCCAGCTCACCAGGTACGAATCAGCCCCAGCATTTT
CDR3: CASSPGTNQPQHF
size: .
J: TRBJ1-5
V: TRBV18
D: .

DNA: TGTGCCAGCAGCTTAAAGGGGGCGCGCACTGAAGCTTTCTTT
CDR3: CASSLKGARTEAFF
size: .
J: TRBJ1-1
V: TRBV7-2
D: TRBD1

DNA: TGCGCCAGCAGCTTGGCCAAAGGGGTGGACGAGCAGTACTTC
CDR3: CASSLAKGVDEQYF
size: .
J: TRBJ2-7
V: TRBV5-1
D: .

DNA: TGTGCCAGCAGCTCAGACAGGCTTCCCTCCTACGAGCAGTACTTC
CDR3: CASSSDRLPSYEQYF
size: .
J: TRBJ2-7
V: TRBV7-2
D: .

DNA: TGCAGCGTGACCACGGGCCCGAACACTGAAGCTTTCTTT
CDR3: CSVTTGPNTEAFF
size: .
J: TRBJ1-1
V: TRBV29-1
D: .

DNA: TGTGCCACCGGGGACAGGGGGACCGGGGAGCTGTTTTTT
CDR3: CATGDRGTGELFF
size: .
J: TRBJ2-2
V: TRBV6-4
D: TRBD1

DNA: TGTGCCAGCAGCCTGTGGAGATGGACAGGGAACTCCTACGAGCAGTACTTC
CDR3: CASSLWRWTGNSYEQYF
size: once
J: TRBJ2-7
V: TRBV5-8
D: TRBD1

DNA: TGTGCCAGCACCCCCGGGACACTGGATTCACCCCTCCACTTT
CDR3: CASTPGTLDSPLHF
size: .
J: TRBJ1-6
V: TRBV2
D: .

DNA: TGTGCCAGCAGCCGAGCAAAGACCCCGGGGGGCGGGCAAGAGACCCAGTACTTC
CDR3: CASSRAKTPGGGQETQYF
size: .
J: TRBJ2-5
V: TRBV27
D: .

DNA: TGTGCCAGCTCAGCGACGGGTGATGCCTACGAGCAGTACTTC
CDR3: CASSATGDAYEQYF
size: .
J: TRBJ2-7
V: TRBV18
D: .

DNA: TGTGCCAGCAGCCCCATCGGGACAGGGGGAGATACGCAGTATTTT
CDR3: CASSPIGTGGDTQYF
size: .
J: TRBJ2-3
V: TRBV5-4
D: TRBD1

DNA: TGTGCCAGCAGCCCGCTGGGGTTAGAGGACTATGGCTACACCTTC
CDR3: CASSPLGLEDYGYTF
size: .
J: TRBJ1-2
V: TRBV7-2
D: .

DNA: TGTGCCAGCAGCCAAGTCTGGACGGGCTCCGATTCACCCCTCCACTTT
CDR3: CASSQVWTGSDSPLHF
size: .
J: TRBJ1-6
V: TRBV7-2
D: .

DNA: TGTGCCTGGAGTCTTGGGGGGGCCTACGAGCAGTACTTC
CDR3: CAWSLGGAYEQYF
size: .
J: TRBJ2-7
V: TRBV30
D: TRBD2

DNA: TGTGCCAGCTCACCGTCGACAGGCACCTTCACAGATACGCAGTATTTT
CDR3: CASSPSTGTFTDTQYF
size: .
J: TRBJ2-3
V: TRBV18
D: .

DNA: TGTGCCAGCCAGGGGGCGATGTATGGCTACACCTTC
CDR3: CASQGAMYGYTF
size: .
J: TRBJ1-2
V: TRBV25-1
D: TRBD1

DNA: TGTGCCAGCTCCCCCGGACAGGGTAGGACCTACGAGCAGTACTTC
CDR3: CASSPGQGRTYEQYF
size: .
J: TRBJ2-7
V: TRBV18
D: TRBD1

DNA: TGTGCCAGCAGTTTACAGGGGCCCAATGAAAAACTGTTTTTT
CDR3: CASSLQGPNEKLFF
size: once
J: TRBJ1-4
V: TRBV25-1
D: TRBD1

DNA: TGTGCCAGCAGTTCAGGACAGCTAGCCAAAAACATTCAGTACTTC
CDR3: CASSSGQLAKNIQYF
size: few
J: TRBJ2-4
V: TRBV27
D: .

DNA: TGTGCCAGCAGCTTGGAGGTCCTAGCTGAGACCCAGTACTTC
CDR3: CASSLEVLAETQYF
size: .
J: TRBJ2-5
V: TRBV5-4
D: .

DNA: TGTGCCAGCTCACCAGACAACACGGTGCAGTACTTC
CDR3: CASSPDNTVQYF
size: .
J: TRBJ2-7
V: TRBV18
D: .

DNA: TGTGCCAGCAGCTTAGGCTCGAGGGAAGGGCGAACTGAAGCTTTCTTT
CDR3: CASSLGSREGRTEAFF
size: .
J: TRBJ1-1
V: TRBV7-2
D: .

DNA: TGTGCCAGCAGCTTACTACAGGGAAAGACCTACGAGCAGTACTTC
CDR3: CASSLLQGKTYEQYF
size: .
J: TRBJ2-7
V: TRBV7-2
D: .

DNA: TGTGCCAGCAGCTTAGAGGGACATAATGAAAAACTGTTTTTT
CDR3: CASSLEGHNEKLFF
size: .
J: TRBJ1-4
V: TRBV7-9
D: .

DNA: TGCAGCGTTGGGATGAGGGTCGGGGACGAGCAGTACTTC
CDR3: CSVGMRVGDEQYF
size: .
J: TRBJ2-7
V: TRBV29-1
D: .